The subject of this entry is one T cell receptor beta chain. Its target is not known. V lost 7 bases and J lost 0, with 15 bases in between. The CDR3 is 15 amino acids. Germline CDR1 reads MNHEY; CDR2 reads SMNVEV (reference sequence). The data originate from a study of T cell repertoires in cytomegalovirus infection. TCRdb itself ran the reads through MiXCR, one entry per CDR3 protein. This table holds approximately 350,000 distinct CDR3 sequences, about 32% found once. The chain employs TRBV27 and TRBJ1-1, with D tentatively TRBD1 (5 bases). The sequencing used cultured PBMCs, collected from culture after CMV antigen stimulation. This receptor was obtained from a human donor in good health (CMV status not recorded). Some clones in this sample may be carry-over from other donors' samples. CDR3 in DNA: TGTGCCAGCATCCCCCAGGGCCGGATGAACACTGAAGCTTTCTTT. Protein product: CASIPQGRMNTEAFF.